A single sample is the source of the 18 T cell receptor beta chains below, sequenced in a study of cytomegalovirus exposure and HLA in healthy donors. Sequencing was performed with immunoSEQ multiplex PCR; in TCRdb, only in-frame clones are kept and a portion is missing. The sample shows about 200,000 clones, approximately 80% of them seen only once. The sample comprised PBMCs. Receptors originate from a woman in her 30s in good health and CMV-seropositive.

V and J are TRBV6-1 and TRBJ1-5, with 7 bases aligning to TRBD1. This CDR3 is built from 15 residues. The V and J ends lost 11 bases and 6 bases, in that order; junction bases with no gene match: 16. CDR1 is MNHNS and CDR2 is SASEGT in the germline V gene. CDR3 in DNA: TGTGCCTCGACAGGGCTGGTAGCGGGAAGTCAGCCCCAGCATTTT. Translated, it gives CASTGLVAGSQPQHF.

The chain employs TRBV2 and TRBJ2-1, with D possibly being TRBD2 (6 bases). CDR3 length equals 15 residues. Looked up from germline, CDR1 is SNHLY and CDR2 is FYNNEI. Trimming took 8 bases from V and 2 from J, leaving 16 bases between them. Written as DNA, the CDR3 is TGTGCCAGCGGTCGGGAGCAGGGAACCTACAATGAGCAGTTCTTC. This sequence encodes CASGREQGTYNEQFF.

The chain links TRBV5-1 to TRBJ1-2, with D maybe TRBD1 (5 bases). The CDR3 loop spans 14 amino acids. The V gene lost 0 bases and the J gene lost 6 bases, with 12 bases spanning the gap. The V gene's germline CDR1 is SGHRS and CDR2 YFSETQ. This CDR3 reads CASSLDGGSNGYTF. The CDR3 DNA follows: TGCGCCAGCAGCTTGGACGGGGGTTCCAATGGCTACACCTTC.

This chain uses TRBV6-5 with TRBJ2-1; D is perhaps TRBD2 (6 bases). V was shortened by 0 bases and J by 10 bases, with 16 bases between the two germline ends. CDR1 and CDR2 from the germline V gene are MNHEY and SVGAGI. This CDR3 is built from 15 residues. The CDR3 here is CASSYSRLGGREQFF. In DNA, the CDR3 is TGTGCCAGCAGTTACTCGCGGCTGGGGGGTCGAGAGCAGTTCTTC.

The sample holds one count of this clone. The chain has TRBV6-1 and TRBJ2-1; D remains unclear. CDR3 length equals 16 residues. Germline CDR1 and CDR2: MNHNS and SASEGT. Trimming cost V 4 bases and J 10 bases, with 23 bases left between them. The CDR3 protein is CASSAAQRLIKSEQFF. CDR3 nucleotide sequence: TGTGCCAGCAGTGCGGCTCAGCGCTTGATTAAGTCCGAGCAGTTCTTC.

This clone was seen more than once but under ten times. The rearrangement uses TRBV7-3 and TRBJ1-1; D may be TRBD1 (5 bases). V was cut by 5 bases and J by 1 base, with 8 bases left in between. The germline CDR1 and CDR2 sequences are SGHTA and FQGTGA. This CDR3 has 13 amino acids. The CDR3 region has the DNA TGTGCCAGCAGCATTACAGGGAACACTGAAGCTTTCTTT. It codes for CASSITGNTEAFF.

The chain has TRBV4-2 and TRBJ2-5; D call uncertain. The V gene lost 1 base and the J gene lost 3 bases, with 6 bases spanning the gap. The CDR3 is 13 amino acids. Germline assignment: CDR1 LGHNA and CDR2 YNFKEQ. The chain's CDR3 is CASSQGLEETQYF. The DNA of the CDR3 is TGTGCCAGCAGCCAAGGACTGGAAGAGACCCAGTACTTC.

This clone was counted once. J is TRBJ1-2 and V is TRBV5-4; a possible D gene is TRBD1 (6 bases). The ends were cut back, 4 bases at V and 5 bases at J, with 18 bases in the middle. The CDR3 length is 15 residues. CDR1 and CDR2 from the germline V gene are SGHNT and YYREEE (reference sequence). Here the CDR3 DNA reads TGTGCCAGCAGCCCAGAGAACGGGGACACATATGGCTACACCTTC. Its translation: CASSPENGDTYGYTF.

The chain joins TRBV7-2 to TRBJ2-7, with 8 bases identical to TRBD1. This CDR3 comprises 16 residues. V trimming: 5 bases; J trimming: 0 bases; junction bases outside the gene matches: 9. Germline CDR1 and CDR2: SGHTA and FQGNSA. CDR3 nucleotides: TGTGCCAGCAGCCTTTCGACAGGGGATAGCTCCTACGAGCAGTACTTC. Its protein is CASSLSTGDSSYEQYF.

V and J are TRBV10-3 and TRBJ1-2, with D possibly being TRBD1 (5 bases). Germline V gives CDR1 ENHRY, CDR2 SYGVKD. Trimming removed 2 bases from V and 6 bases from J, with 13 bases in between. The CDR3 length is 14 residues. In DNA form, the CDR3 reads TGTGCCATCAGTGAGGGGGCCAGGGTTAATGGCTACACCTTC. Translation: CAISEGARVNGYTF.

This chain links TRBV2 with TRBJ2-5; D might be TRBD1 (5 bases). CDR3 length equals 13 residues. The V gene lost 6 bases and the J gene lost 5 bases, with 13 bases spanning the gap. Germline CDR1 is SNHLY and CDR2 is FYNNEI. CDR3 DNA sequence: TGTGCCAGCAGCATAGACAGTAGGGAGACCCAGTACTTC. Amino acids: CASSIDSRETQYF.

The chain carries TRBV28 and TRBJ2-5; TRBD1 agrees at 9 bases. The CDR3 has 17 amino acids. Losses at the gene ends were 5 bases for V and 0 bases for J; bases not matched to a gene: 10. The germline V gene has CDR1 MDHEN and CDR2 SYDVKM. CDR3 bases: TGTGCCAGCAGTCAATCGGACAGGGGCTTGTACCAAGAGACCCAGTACTTC. As protein: CASSQSDRGLYQETQYF. The full variable domain, its missing parts supplied by reference TRBV28 and TRBJ2-5, is DVKVTQSSRYLVKRTGEKVFLECVQDMDHENMFWYRQDPGLGLRLIYFSYDVKMKEKGDIPEGYSVSREKKERFSLILESASTNQTSMYLCASSQSDRGLYQETQYFGPGTRLLVL.

This chain uses TRBV19 with TRBJ1-2; 8 nucleotides agree with TRBD1. The germline V gene encodes CDR1 LNHDA and CDR2 SQIVND (reference sequence). The junction had 8 bases not matched to a gene; V was cut back by 0 bases and J by 8 bases. The CDR3 runs 15 residues. CDR3 nucleotide sequence: TGTGCCAGTAGTATAGACGCAAGGACAGGGTACGGCTACACCTTC. Its translation is CASSIDARTGYGYTF.

This clone was picked up one time. CDR3 nucleotide sequence: TGTGCCAGCAGCTCAGGACAGGCGAGGAATGAAAAACTGTTTTTT. Its translation is CASSSGQARNEKLFF. The rearrangement joins TRBV7-9 to TRBJ1-4; TRBD1 matches at 7 bases. Germline CDR1 is SEHNR and CDR2 is FQNEAQ (reference sequence). The trim removed 4 bases at V and 5 bases at J, leaving 7 bases unmatched. CDR3 size: 15 residues.

This chain links TRBV5-1 with TRBJ2-5, with 9 bases matching TRBD2. After removal of 5 bases from V and 3 bases from J, the junction contained 8 bases not matched to a gene. CDR1 and CDR2 (germline): SGHRS, YFSETQ. This CDR3 contains 15 residues. As DNA, the CDR3 is TGCGCCAGCAGTGTTGATAGCGGGAGAGAAGAGACCCAGTACTTC. Amino acid sequence: CASSVDSGREETQYF.

This rearrangement joins TRBV11-3 to TRBJ1-1; 10 bases fit TRBD1. The CDR3 extends over 19 amino acids. Germline V lookup: CDR1 SGHNT, CDR2 YENEEA. The junction had 17 bases not matched to a gene; V was cut back by 1 base and J by 6 bases. Here the CDR3 reads CASSLGRDRGLASYPEAFF. In DNA form, the CDR3 reads TGTGCCAGCAGCTTAGGGAGAGACAGGGGGCTAGCTTCTTACCCTGAAGCTTTCTTT.

The chain carries TRBV5-1 and TRBJ1-2; the D gene is possibly TRBD1 (5 bases). Germline lookup yields CDR1 SGHRS and CDR2 YFSETQ. Deletions cut 1 base from V and 6 bases from J, with 19 bases between. There are 16 residues in the CDR3. The CDR3 DNA sequence: TGCGCCAGCAGCTTGTGGGGCAGGGAGGAGGTGGATGGCTACACCTTC. This translates into CASSLWGREEVDGYTF. The full variable domain, completed using reference TRBV5-1 and TRBJ1-2, is KAGVTQTPRYLIKTRGQQVTLSCSPISGHRSVSWYQQTPGQGLQFLFEYFSETQRNKGNFPGRFSGRQFSNSRSEMNVSTLELGDSALYLCASSLWGREEVDGYTFGSGTRLTVV.

The chain carries TRBV5-1 and TRBJ1-4; D gene unclear. CDR3 length: 15 amino acids. With 4 bases removed from V and 4 bases from J, the gap between germline ends came to 14 bases. From germline, CDR1 is SGHRS and CDR2 YFSETQ. CDR3 sequence: CASSTTGVSNEKLFF. CDR3 coding DNA: TGCGCCAGCAGCACGACGGGAGTCAGTAATGAAAAACTGTTTTTT.